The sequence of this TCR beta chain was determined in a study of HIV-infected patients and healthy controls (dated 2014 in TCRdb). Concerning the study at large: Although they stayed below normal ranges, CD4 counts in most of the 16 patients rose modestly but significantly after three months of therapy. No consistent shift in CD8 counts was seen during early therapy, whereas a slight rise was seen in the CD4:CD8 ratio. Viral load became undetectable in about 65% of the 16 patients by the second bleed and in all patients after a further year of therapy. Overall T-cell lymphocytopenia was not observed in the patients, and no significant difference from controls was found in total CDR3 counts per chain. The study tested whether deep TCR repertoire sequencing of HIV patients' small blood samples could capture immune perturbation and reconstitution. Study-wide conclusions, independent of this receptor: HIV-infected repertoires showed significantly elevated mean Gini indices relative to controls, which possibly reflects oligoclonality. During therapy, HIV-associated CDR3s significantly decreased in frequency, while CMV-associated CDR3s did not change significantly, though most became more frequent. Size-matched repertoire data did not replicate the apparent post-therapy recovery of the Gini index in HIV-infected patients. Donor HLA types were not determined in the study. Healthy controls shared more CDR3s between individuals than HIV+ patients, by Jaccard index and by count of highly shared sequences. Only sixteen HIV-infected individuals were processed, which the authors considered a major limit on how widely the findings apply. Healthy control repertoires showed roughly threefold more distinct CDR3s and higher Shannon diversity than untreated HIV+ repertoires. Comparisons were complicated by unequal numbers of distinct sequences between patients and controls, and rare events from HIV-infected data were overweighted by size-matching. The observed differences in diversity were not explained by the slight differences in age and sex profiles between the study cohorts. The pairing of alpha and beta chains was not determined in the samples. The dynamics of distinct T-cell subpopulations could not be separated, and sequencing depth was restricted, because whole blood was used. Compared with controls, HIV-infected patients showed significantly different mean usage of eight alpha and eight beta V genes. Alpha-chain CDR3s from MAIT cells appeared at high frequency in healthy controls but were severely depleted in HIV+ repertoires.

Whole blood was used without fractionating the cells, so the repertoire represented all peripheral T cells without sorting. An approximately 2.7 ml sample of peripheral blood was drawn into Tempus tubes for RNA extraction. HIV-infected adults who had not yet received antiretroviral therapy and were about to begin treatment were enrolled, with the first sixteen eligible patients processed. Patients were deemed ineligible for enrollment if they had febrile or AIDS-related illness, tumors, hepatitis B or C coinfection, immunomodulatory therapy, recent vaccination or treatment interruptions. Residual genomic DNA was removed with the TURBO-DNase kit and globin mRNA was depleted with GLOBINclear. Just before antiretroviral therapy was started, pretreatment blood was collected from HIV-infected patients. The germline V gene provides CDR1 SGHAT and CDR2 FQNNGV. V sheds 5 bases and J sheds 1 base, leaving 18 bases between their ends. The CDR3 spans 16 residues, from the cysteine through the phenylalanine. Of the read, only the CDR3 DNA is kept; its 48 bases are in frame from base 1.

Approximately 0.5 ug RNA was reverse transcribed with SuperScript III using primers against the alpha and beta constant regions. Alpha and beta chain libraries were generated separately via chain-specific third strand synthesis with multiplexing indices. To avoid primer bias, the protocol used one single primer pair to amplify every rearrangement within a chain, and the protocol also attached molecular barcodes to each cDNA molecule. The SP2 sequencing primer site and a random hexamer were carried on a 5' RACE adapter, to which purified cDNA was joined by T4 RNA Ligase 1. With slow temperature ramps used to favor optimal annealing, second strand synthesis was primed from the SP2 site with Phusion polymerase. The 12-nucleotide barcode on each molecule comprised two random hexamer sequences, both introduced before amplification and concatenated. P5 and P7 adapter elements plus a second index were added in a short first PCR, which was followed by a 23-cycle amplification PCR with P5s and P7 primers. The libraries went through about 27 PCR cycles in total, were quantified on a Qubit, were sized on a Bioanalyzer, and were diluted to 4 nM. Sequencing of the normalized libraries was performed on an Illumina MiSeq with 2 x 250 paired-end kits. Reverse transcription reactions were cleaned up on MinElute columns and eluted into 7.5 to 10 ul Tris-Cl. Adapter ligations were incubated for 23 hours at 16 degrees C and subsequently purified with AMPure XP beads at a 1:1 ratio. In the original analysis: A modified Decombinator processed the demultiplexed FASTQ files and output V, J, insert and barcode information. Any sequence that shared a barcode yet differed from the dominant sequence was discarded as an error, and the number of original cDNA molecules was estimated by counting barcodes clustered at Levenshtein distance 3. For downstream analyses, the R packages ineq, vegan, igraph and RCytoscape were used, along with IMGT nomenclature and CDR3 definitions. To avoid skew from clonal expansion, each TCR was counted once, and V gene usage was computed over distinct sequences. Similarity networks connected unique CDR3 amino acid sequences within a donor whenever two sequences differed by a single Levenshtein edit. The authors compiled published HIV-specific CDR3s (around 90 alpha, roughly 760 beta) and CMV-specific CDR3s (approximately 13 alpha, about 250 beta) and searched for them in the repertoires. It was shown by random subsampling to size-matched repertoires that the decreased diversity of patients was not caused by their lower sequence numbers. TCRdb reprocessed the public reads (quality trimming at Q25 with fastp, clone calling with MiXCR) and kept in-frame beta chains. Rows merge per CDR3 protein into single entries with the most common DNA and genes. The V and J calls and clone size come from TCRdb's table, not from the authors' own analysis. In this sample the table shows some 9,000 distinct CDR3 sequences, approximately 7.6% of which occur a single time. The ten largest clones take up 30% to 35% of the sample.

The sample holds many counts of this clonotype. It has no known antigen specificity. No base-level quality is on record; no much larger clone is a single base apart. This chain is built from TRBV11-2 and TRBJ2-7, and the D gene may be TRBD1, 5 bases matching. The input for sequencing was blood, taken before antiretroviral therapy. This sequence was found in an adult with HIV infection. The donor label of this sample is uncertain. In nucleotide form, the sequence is TGTGCCAGCAGCCCCCTTGGGGCCTGGCGGTCCTACGAGCAGTACTTC. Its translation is CASSPLGAWRSYEQYF.